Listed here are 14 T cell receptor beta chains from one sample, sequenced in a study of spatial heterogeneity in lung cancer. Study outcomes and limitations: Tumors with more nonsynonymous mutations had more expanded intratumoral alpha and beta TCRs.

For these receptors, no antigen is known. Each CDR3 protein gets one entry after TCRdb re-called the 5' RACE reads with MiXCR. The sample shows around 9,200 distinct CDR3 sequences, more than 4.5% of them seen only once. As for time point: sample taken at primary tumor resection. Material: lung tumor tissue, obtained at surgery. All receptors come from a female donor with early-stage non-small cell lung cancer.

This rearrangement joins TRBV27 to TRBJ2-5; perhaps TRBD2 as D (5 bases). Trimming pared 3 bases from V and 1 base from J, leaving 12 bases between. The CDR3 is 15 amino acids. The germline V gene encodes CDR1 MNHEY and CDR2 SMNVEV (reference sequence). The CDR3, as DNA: TGTGCCAGCAGTTTCCGAAGCGGTTTCCAAGAGACCCAGTACTTC. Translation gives CASSFRSGFQETQYF.

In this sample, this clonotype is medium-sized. The DNA of the CDR3 is TGCAGTGCTAGAGTGGCACAGGGGTCGAACACCGGGGAGCTGTTTTTT. This encodes CSARVAQGSNTGELFF. The rearrangement joins TRBV20-1 to TRBJ2-2, with 7 bases identical to TRBD1. Per the germline V gene, CDR1 is DFQATT and CDR2 is SNEGSKA (reference sequence). This CDR3 contains 16 residues. Trimming at V came to 1 base and at J to 0 bases, leaving 5 bases not matched to a gene.

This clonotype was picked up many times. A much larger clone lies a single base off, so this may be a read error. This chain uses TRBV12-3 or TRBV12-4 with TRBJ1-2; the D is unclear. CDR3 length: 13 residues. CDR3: CASSFQNAAGYNF. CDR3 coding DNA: TGTGCCAGCAGTTTCCAGAACGCGGCTGGCTACAACTTC.

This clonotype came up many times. CDR3 loop: CSAEGLAEETQYF. Written as DNA, the CDR3 is TGCAGTGCAGAGGGACTAGCGGAAGAGACCCAGTACTTC. The chain carries TRBV20-1 and TRBJ2-5; 11 nucleotides line up with TRBD2. V trimming: 6 bases; J trimming: 3 bases; junction bases outside the gene matches: 3. The CDR3 extends over 13 amino acids. CDR1 and CDR2 from the germline V gene are DFQATT and SNEGSKA (reference sequence).

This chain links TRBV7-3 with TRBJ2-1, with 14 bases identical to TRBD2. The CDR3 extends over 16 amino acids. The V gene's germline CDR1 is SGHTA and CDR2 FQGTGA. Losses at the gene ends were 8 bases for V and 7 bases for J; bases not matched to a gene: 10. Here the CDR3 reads CASGKGLAGVRNEQFF. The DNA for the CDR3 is TGTGCCAGCGGCAAGGGACTAGCGGGAGTGAGGAATGAGCAGTTCTTC.

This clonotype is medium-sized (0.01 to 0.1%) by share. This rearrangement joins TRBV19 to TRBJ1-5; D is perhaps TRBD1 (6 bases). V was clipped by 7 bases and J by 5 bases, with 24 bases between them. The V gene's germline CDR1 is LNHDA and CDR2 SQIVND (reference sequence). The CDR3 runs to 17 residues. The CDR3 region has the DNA TGTGCCAGTAACGCGGACACCGGGCCAGGGGTGGATCAGCCCCAGCATTTT. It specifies CASNADTGPGVDQPQHF.

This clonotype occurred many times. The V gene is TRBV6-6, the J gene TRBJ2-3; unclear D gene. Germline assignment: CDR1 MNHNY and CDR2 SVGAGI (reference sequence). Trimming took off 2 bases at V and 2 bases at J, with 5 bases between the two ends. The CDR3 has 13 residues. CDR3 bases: TGTGCCAGCAGTTACGAGCTCACAGATACGCAGTATTTT. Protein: CASSYELTDTQYF.

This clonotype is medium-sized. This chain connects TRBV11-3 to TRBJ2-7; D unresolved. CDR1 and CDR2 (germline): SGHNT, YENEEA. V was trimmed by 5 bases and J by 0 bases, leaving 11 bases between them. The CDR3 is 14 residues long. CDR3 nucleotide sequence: TGTGCCAGCAGCGCGGACGGAGCCTCCTACGAGCAGTACTTC. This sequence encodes CASSADGASYEQYF.

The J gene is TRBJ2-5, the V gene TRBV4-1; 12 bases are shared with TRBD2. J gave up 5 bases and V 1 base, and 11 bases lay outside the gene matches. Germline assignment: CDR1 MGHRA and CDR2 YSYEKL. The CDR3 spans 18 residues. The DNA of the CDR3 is TGCGCCAGCAGCCAAGGTCCGGCTAGCGGGAGGGCCGGGGAGACCCAGTACTTC. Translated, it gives CASSQGPASGRAGETQYF.

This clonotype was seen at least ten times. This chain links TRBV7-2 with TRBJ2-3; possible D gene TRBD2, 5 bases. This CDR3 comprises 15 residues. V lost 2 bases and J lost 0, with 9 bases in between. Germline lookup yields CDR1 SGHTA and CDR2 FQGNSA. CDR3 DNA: TGTGCCAGCAGCTTACTTAGCGCGAGCACAGATACGCAGTATTTT. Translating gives CASSLLSASTDTQYF.

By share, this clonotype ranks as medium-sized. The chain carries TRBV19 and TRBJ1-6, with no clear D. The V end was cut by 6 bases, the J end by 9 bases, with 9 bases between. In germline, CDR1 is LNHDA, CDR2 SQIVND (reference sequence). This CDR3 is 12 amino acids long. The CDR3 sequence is CASRKDPSPLHF. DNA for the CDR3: TGTGCCAGTAGGAAGGACCCTTCACCCCTCCACTTT.

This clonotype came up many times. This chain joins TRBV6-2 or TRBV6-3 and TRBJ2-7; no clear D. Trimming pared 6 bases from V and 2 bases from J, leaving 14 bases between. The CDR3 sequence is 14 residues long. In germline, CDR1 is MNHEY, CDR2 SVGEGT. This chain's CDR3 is CASRPLGNTYEQYF. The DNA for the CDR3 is TGTGCCAGCAGGCCCCTAGGGAACACCTACGAGCAGTACTTC.

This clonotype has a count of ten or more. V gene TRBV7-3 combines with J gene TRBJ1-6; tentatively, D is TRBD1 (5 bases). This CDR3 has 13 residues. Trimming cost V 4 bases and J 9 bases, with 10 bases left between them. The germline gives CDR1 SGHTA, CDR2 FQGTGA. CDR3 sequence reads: CASSSDRASPLHF. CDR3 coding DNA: TGTGCCAGCAGCTCAGACAGAGCTTCACCCCTCCACTTT.

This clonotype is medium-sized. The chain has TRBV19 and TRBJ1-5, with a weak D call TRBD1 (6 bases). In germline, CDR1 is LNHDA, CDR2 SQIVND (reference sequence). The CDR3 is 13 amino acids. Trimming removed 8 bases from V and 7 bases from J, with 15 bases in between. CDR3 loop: CASGGRDGQPQHF. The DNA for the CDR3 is TGTGCCAGTGGGGGCCGGGACGGGCAGCCCCAGCATTTT.